The clone carrying this TCR beta chain was picked up a small number of times. This entry comes from a study of molecular identifiers for immune sequencing clone quantification. Input for naive CD8 libraries was about 17,000 to 1,100,000 sorted cells; the RNA fraction used was 10%, 30% or 50%. TCRdb independently ran MiXCR on the PCR reads; one entry per CDR3 protein. This table holds a few hundred thousand distinct CDR3 sequences, about a quarter found once. CDR1 is SEHNR and CDR2 is FQNEAQ in the germline V gene (reference sequence). The V and J ends lost 8 bases and 9 bases, in that order; junction bases with no gene match: 15. The CDR3 covers 15 residues.

Sequenced sample: naive CD8+ T cells from blood, with Jurkat cell RNA spiked in. Indicated subset: FACS-sorted CD8+CD4-CCR7+CD45RA+ naive T cells. The source of this sequence is a human donor in good health. Some libraries in this study had Jurkat cell RNA spiked in. This chain joins TRBV7-9 and TRBJ2-1; 8 bases fit TRBD2. CDR3 DNA: TGTGCCAGCTTCAGCTTGTCGGGGGGGCCATCTGAGCAGTTCTTC. It codes for CASFSLSGGPSEQFF.